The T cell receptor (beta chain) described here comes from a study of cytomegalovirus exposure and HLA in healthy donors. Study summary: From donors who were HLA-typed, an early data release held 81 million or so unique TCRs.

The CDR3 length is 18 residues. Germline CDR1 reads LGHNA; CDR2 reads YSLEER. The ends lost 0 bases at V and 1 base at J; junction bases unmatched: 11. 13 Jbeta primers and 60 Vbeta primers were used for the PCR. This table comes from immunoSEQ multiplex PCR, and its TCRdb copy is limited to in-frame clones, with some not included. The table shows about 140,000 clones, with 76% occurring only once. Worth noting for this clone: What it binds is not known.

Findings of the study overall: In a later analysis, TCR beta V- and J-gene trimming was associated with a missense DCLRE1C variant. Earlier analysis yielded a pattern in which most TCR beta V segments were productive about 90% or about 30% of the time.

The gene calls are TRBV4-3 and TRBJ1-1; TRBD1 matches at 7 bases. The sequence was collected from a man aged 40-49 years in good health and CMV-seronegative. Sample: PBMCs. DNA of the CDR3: TGCGCCAGCAGCCAAGACGGGGCTGAGGGGGCCAGGAACACTGAAGCTTTCTTT. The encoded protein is CASSQDGAEGARNTEAFF.